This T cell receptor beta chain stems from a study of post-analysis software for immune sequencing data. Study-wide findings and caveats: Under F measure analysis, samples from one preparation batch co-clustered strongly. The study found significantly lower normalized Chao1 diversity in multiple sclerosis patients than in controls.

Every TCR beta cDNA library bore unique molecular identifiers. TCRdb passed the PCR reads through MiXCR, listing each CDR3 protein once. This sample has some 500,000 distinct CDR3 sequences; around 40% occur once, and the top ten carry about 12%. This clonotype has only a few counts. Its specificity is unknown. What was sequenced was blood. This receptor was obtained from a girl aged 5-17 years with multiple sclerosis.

Here the CDR3 reads CASSRTRTNYGYTF. CDR3 DNA: TGTGCCAGCAGCCGGACACGGACTAACTATGGCTACACCTTC. The rearrangement uses TRBV28 and TRBJ1-2, with D possibly TRBD1 on 5 matching bases. The CDR3 has 14 residues. The ends were cut back, 6 bases at V and 0 bases at J, with 11 bases in the middle. Germline lookup yields CDR1 MDHEN and CDR2 SYDVKM.